Each of the 9 T cell receptor beta chains below was sequenced from the same sample in a study of cytomegalovirus exposure and HLA in healthy donors. Primers for the PCR totalled 60 Vbeta and 13 Jbeta. Repertoires were generated with immunoSEQ multiplex PCR, while TCRdb's copy carries only in-frame clones and drops some. This sample's table has 80,000 to 95,000 clones. The sequenced sample consisted of PBMCs. Every receptor here comes from a woman aged 25 to 39 in good health and CMV-seronegative.

The genes are TRBV10-3 and TRBJ2-7; 8 bases align to TRBD1. The CDR3 runs 13 residues. CDR1 and CDR2 from the germline V gene are ENHRY and SYGVKD. V lost 10 bases, J lost 6 bases, and 11 bases stayed unmatched. CDR3 in amino acids: CATRTGSLSEQYF. The CDR3 nucleotides are TGTGCCACCCGGACAGGGAGCCTCTCCGAGCAGTACTTC.

This chain uses TRBV6-1 with TRBJ2-3, with a tentative D call TRBD1 (5 bases). The germline V and J ends were trimmed by 8 bases and 0 bases, with 9 bases remaining between them. From germline, CDR1 is MNHNS and CDR2 SASEGT. The CDR3 totals 13 residues. The CDR3 loop is CASGWGSTDTQYF. The CDR3 DNA is TGTGCCAGCGGGTGGGGCAGCACAGATACGCAGTATTTT.

Concerning this clone itself: Other DNA sequences in this specimen translate into the identical CDR3. This rearrangement joins TRBV20-1 to TRBJ2-5; D not certain. Trimming shortened V by 6 bases and J by 5 bases, and 7 bases separated the two germline ends. The CDR3 loop spans 10 amino acids. Germline V lookup: CDR1 DFQATT, CDR2 SNEGSKA (reference sequence). The CDR3 loop is CSANRETQYF. The CDR3 coding sequence is TGCAGTGCCAATCGGGAGACCCAGTACTTC.

Notes on this clone: This same CDR3 is encoded by further DNA sequences in the sample. The chain combines TRBV27 with TRBJ2-1; D unclear. The CDR3 runs to 15 residues. V was trimmed by 6 bases and J by 0 bases, leaving 12 bases between them. In germline, CDR1 is MNHEY, CDR2 SMNVEV (reference sequence). The CDR3 loop is CASSDTLSSYNEQFF. Here the CDR3 DNA reads TGTGCCAGCAGCGACACATTGAGCTCCTACAATGAGCAGTTCTTC.

The J gene is TRBJ2-3, the V gene TRBV5-1; the match to TRBD2 covers 7 bases. Losses at the gene ends were 2 bases for V and 5 bases for J; bases not matched to a gene: 8. Germline V lookup: CDR1 SGHRS, CDR2 YFSETQ. The CDR3 is 15 amino acids. DNA for the CDR3: TGCGCCAGCAGCTTCCGGGACTCGGGGGGAGATACGCAGTATTTT. Its translation is CASSFRDSGGDTQYF.

The chain links TRBV7-9 to TRBJ2-3; 8 nucleotides line up with TRBD2. The CDR3 length is 15 residues. With 2 bases clipped from V and 2 bases from J, the junction kept 3 bases outside the gene matches. The germline CDR1 and CDR2 sequences are SEHNR and FQNEAQ (reference sequence). DNA for the CDR3: TGTGCCAGCAGCTTAACTAGCGGTTACACAGATACGCAGTATTTT. It is translated as CASSLTSGYTDTQYF.

DNA for the CDR3: TGTGCCAGCAGCTTTTGGGGGGAGGAGACCCAGTACTTC. Translating it yields CASSFWGEETQYF. V and J are TRBV5-6 and TRBJ2-5; possibly TRBD2 for D (6 bases). The germline V gene encodes CDR1 SGHDT and CDR2 YYEEEE. V was pared by 2 bases and J by 5 bases, with 10 bases between. This CDR3 spans 13 amino acids.

CDR3 sequence (DNA): TGTGCCAGCAGCTTGCGGAGGACAGATACGCAGTATTTT. Protein: CASSLRRTDTQYF. This chain uses TRBV7-2 with TRBJ2-3; TRBD2 might be the D (5 bases). Germline V gives CDR1 SGHTA, CDR2 FQGNSA. The V end was cut by 3 bases, the J end by 3 bases, with 7 bases between. The CDR3 runs to 13 residues. Supplemented by reference TRBV7-2 and TRBJ2-3, the full variable domain reads GAGVSQSPSNKVTEKGKDVELRCDPISGHTALYWYRQSLGQGLEFLIYFQGNSAPDKSGLPSDRFSAERTGGSVSTLTIQRTQQEDSAVYLCASSLRRTDTQYFGPGTRLTVL.

This chain connects TRBV30 to TRBJ2-2; D unclear. This CDR3 contains 11 residues. The germline CDR1 and CDR2 sequences are GTSNPN and SVGIG (reference sequence). V shed 1 base and J shed 9 bases, with 6 bases lying between them. CDR3 sequence reads: CAWSAEWELFF. CDR3 DNA sequence: TGTGCCTGGAGTGCCGAGTGGGAGCTGTTTTTT.